The clone carrying this T cell receptor (beta chain) was counted between two and nine times. Antigen unknown. Full-length variable regions came from constant-region reverse primers plus semi-nested Nested Universal Primer A PCR. MiXCR was run by TCRdb on the 5' RACE reads, yielding one entry per CDR3 protein. The data hold 35,000 to 50,000 distinct CDR3 sequences, with 22% observed a single time. Cells sorted as Tregs were CD4+, CD25+ and CD127-/low. Losses at the gene ends were 4 bases for V and 4 bases for J; bases not matched to a gene: 7. CDR3 length equals 15 residues. From germline, CDR1 is MNHEY and CDR2 SVGAGI. Study observations and caveats: Tumor Treg TCRs overlapped most with tumor naive CD4+ cells. Larger-cohort validation covered only one TCR beta V-J rearrangement. In terms of TCR gene usage, tumor memory CD4+ T cells clustered together with blood and lymph node memory CD4+ cells, as well as with lymph node naive CD4+ cells.

The sequence derives from a female donor with breast cancer. Specimen: Tregs sorted from blood. This chain uses TRBV6-5 with TRBJ2-3; TRBD2 matches 8 bases. CDR3 sequence: CASSWVAGGPDTQYF. CDR3 nucleotides: TGTGCCAGCAGTTGGGTGGCGGGAGGCCCAGATACGCAGTATTTT.